A selection of T cell receptor beta chains follows, all from one sample in a study of blood T cell repertoires in COVID-19. Clones were read by immunoSEQ multiplex PCR, and TCRdb kept only the in-frame ones, dropping some. Altogether more than 85,000 clones are present, 75% to 85% being singletons, with the ten largest covering around a quarter. The sample taken for sequencing was peripheral blood. These receptors came from a man aged 65 to 79 with acute or convalescent COVID-19. Both conserved end residues are part of each CDR3. The order of the fields is CDR3 protein, CDR3 DNA, V gene, D gene, J gene, clone size. A D gene is named only where the DNA matches it firmly. Clone size is stated in some rows and not others, as once, few, many or a class when expanded.

CDR3 protein: CATSTRDRVNTEAFF
CDR3 DNA: TGTGCCACCAGTACAAGAGACAGGGTGAACACTGAAGCTTTCTTT
V gene: TRBV15
D gene: TRBD1
J gene: TRBJ1-1
clone size: -

CDR3 protein: CASSSEPGQGGLDEQYF
CDR3 DNA: TGTGCCAGCAGCTCGGAACCGGGACAGGGGGGGTTGGACGAGCAGTACTTC
V gene: TRBV7-8
D gene: TRBD1
J gene: TRBJ2-7
clone size: -

CDR3 protein: CASSLSGDLSSAQHF
CDR3 DNA: TGTGCCAGCAGCTTATCGGGGGATCTCTCTTCGGCCCAGCATTTT
V gene: TRBV7-9
D gene: -
J gene: TRBJ1-5
clone size: -

CDR3 protein: CASSAYLQGDGGYTF
CDR3 DNA: TGTGCCAGCAGCGCGTACCTACAGGGCGACGGTGGCTACACCTTC
V gene: TRBV9
D gene: -
J gene: TRBJ1-2
clone size: -

CDR3 protein: CASSPFTGELFF
CDR3 DNA: TGTGCCAGCAGCCCCTTCACCGGGGAGCTGTTTTTT
V gene: TRBV11-2
D gene: -
J gene: TRBJ2-2
clone size: -

CDR3 protein: CASSLALGGMNTEAFF
CDR3 DNA: TGTGCCAGCAGCTTAGCGCTCGGGGGGATGAACACTGAAGCTTTCTTT
V gene: TRBV7-6
D gene: -
J gene: TRBJ1-1
clone size: -

CDR3 protein: CASSIRERGEKLFF
CDR3 DNA: TGTGCCAGTAGTATCCGGGAACGGGGTGAAAAACTGTTTTTT
V gene: TRBV19
D gene: -
J gene: TRBJ1-4
clone size: -

CDR3 protein: CASSSPQGSGGYHEQYF
CDR3 DNA: TGTGCCAGCAGCTCTCCCCAGGGGTCAGGGGGCTACCACGAGCAGTACTTC
V gene: TRBV7-2
D gene: TRBD1
J gene: TRBJ2-7
clone size: few

CDR3 protein: CASSLWDRAGELFF
CDR3 DNA: TGTGCCAGCAGCCTATGGGACAGGGCCGGGGAGCTGTTTTTT
V gene: TRBV11-1
D gene: TRBD1
J gene: TRBJ2-2
clone size: -

CDR3 protein: CASSLAPRTGSPHYEQYF
CDR3 DNA: TGCGCCAGCAGCTTGGCCCCACGGACAGGGTCGCCCCACTACGAGCAGTACTTC
V gene: TRBV5-1
D gene: TRBD1
J gene: TRBJ2-7
clone size: -

CDR3 protein: CASSPAGAAVSYEQYF
CDR3 DNA: TGTGCCAGCTCACCGGCGGGAGCGGCCGTGTCCTACGAGCAGTACTTC
V gene: TRBV18
D gene: TRBD2
J gene: TRBJ2-7
clone size: many

CDR3 protein: CASSMFGTGGGGYTF
CDR3 DNA: TGTGCCAGTAGTATGTTCGGGACAGGGGGCGGTGGCTACACCTTC
V gene: TRBV19
D gene: TRBD1
J gene: TRBJ1-2
clone size: -

CDR3 protein: CASSQEAQGAGETQYF
CDR3 DNA: TGTGCCAGCAGCCAAGAAGCCCAGGGGGCCGGTGAGACCCAGTACTTC
V gene: TRBV4-2
D gene: TRBD1
J gene: TRBJ2-5
clone size: many

CDR3 protein: CASSPPGTGNPANYGYTF
CDR3 DNA: TGTGCCAGCAGCCCGCCCGGGACAGGGAATCCAGCGAACTATGGCTACACCTTC
V gene: TRBV5-5
D gene: TRBD1
J gene: TRBJ1-2
clone size: -

CDR3 protein: CASSQNRGPSNQPQHF
CDR3 DNA: TGTGCCAGCAGCCAAAACAGGGGCCCTAGCAATCAGCCCCAGCATTTT
V gene: TRBV7-2
D gene: TRBD1
J gene: TRBJ1-5
clone size: -

CDR3 protein: CAWSTGTSANYGYTF
CDR3 DNA: TGTGCCTGGAGTACCGGGACTTCAGCTAACTATGGCTACACCTTC
V gene: TRBV30
D gene: -
J gene: TRBJ1-2
clone size: few

CDR3 protein: CASSVEGASGGETQYF
CDR3 DNA: TGTGCCAGCAGCGTAGAGGGGGCCTCTGGGGGAGAGACCCAGTACTTC
V gene: TRBV9
D gene: TRBD1
J gene: TRBJ2-5
clone size: -

CDR3 protein: CASSVGLAGDGEQYF
CDR3 DNA: TGTGCCAGCTCAGTGGGACTAGCGGGAGACGGCGAGCAGTACTTC
V gene: TRBV18
D gene: TRBD2
J gene: TRBJ2-7
clone size: -

CDR3 protein: CASSGGQGTKNIQYF
CDR3 DNA: TGTGCCAGCAGCGGGGGACAGGGAACCAAAAACATTCAGTACTTC
V gene: TRBV5-6
D gene: TRBD1
J gene: TRBJ2-4
clone size: few

CDR3 protein: CASSSWDRGHTIYF
CDR3 DNA: TGTGCCAGCAGTTCTTGGGACAGGGGGCACACCATATATTTT
V gene: TRBV28
D gene: TRBD1
J gene: TRBJ1-3
clone size: -

CDR3 protein: CASSLGDSTYEQYF
CDR3 DNA: TGTGCCAGCAGCTTAGGGGACAGCACCTACGAGCAGTACTTC
V gene: TRBV7-9
D gene: TRBD1
J gene: TRBJ2-7
clone size: -

CDR3 protein: CATSRDLRTYDNEQFF
CDR3 DNA: TGTGCCACCAGCAGAGATCTCAGGACTTACGACAATGAGCAGTTCTTC
V gene: TRBV15
D gene: -
J gene: TRBJ2-1
clone size: -

CDR3 protein: CASSQAEAYEQYF
CDR3 DNA: TGTGCCAGCAGCCAGGCGGAGGCCTACGAGCAGTACTTC
V gene: TRBV4-2
D gene: -
J gene: TRBJ2-7
clone size: -

CDR3 protein: CASSLRLAGSETQYF
CDR3 DNA: TGTGCCAGCAGTTTACGACTAGCGGGATCCGAGACCCAGTACTTC
V gene: TRBV28
D gene: TRBD2
J gene: TRBJ2-5
clone size: -

CDR3 protein: CAISLSWGDTEAFF
CDR3 DNA: TGTGCCATCTCCCTATCTTGGGGAGATACTGAAGCTTTCTTT
V gene: TRBV6-1
D gene: -
J gene: TRBJ1-1
clone size: -

CDR3 protein: CASSYSGGIRPQHF
CDR3 DNA: TGTGCCAGCAGTTACTCGGGGGGGATTCGGCCCCAGCATTTT
V gene: TRBV6-6
D gene: -
J gene: TRBJ1-5
clone size: -

CDR3 protein: CAWSVRGMNTEAFF
CDR3 DNA: TGTGCCTGGAGTGTTCGGGGTATGAACACTGAAGCTTTCTTT
V gene: TRBV30
D gene: -
J gene: TRBJ1-1
clone size: -

CDR3 protein: CATRGPSANQPQHF
CDR3 DNA: TGTGCCACCAGGGGGCCCTCGGCAAATCAGCCCCAGCATTTT
V gene: TRBV24-1
D gene: -
J gene: TRBJ1-5
clone size: few

CDR3 protein: CASIGGASHNEQFF
CDR3 DNA: TGCGCCAGCATAGGGGGGGCCTCCCACAATGAGCAGTTCTTC
V gene: TRBV10-2
D gene: -
J gene: TRBJ2-1
clone size: few

CDR3 protein: CASSTKPDGSGNTIYF
CDR3 DNA: TGTGCCAGCAGCACGAAGCCCGACGGGTCTGGAAACACCATATATTTT
V gene: TRBV9
D gene: -
J gene: TRBJ1-3
clone size: -

CDR3 protein: CASSYDYSGGTAYNEQFF
CDR3 DNA: TGTGCCAGCAGTTACGACTATTCTGGCGGGACCGCCTACAATGAGCAGTTCTTC
V gene: TRBV6-2/TRBV6-3
D gene: -
J gene: TRBJ2-1
clone size: -

CDR3 protein: CASNPGQGQETQYF
CDR3 DNA: TGTGCCAGCAACCCGGGACAGGGCCAAGAGACCCAGTACTTC
V gene: TRBV21-1
D gene: -
J gene: TRBJ2-5
clone size: -

CDR3 protein: CASSPGQPPEAFF
CDR3 DNA: TGTGCCAGCTCACCCGGACAGCCTCCTGAAGCTTTCTTT
V gene: TRBV18
D gene: -
J gene: TRBJ1-1
clone size: few

CDR3 protein: CASSPRTRSSTDTQYF
CDR3 DNA: TGTGCCAGCTCACCACGGACAAGGTCTAGCACAGATACGCAGTATTTT
V gene: TRBV18
D gene: -
J gene: TRBJ2-3
clone size: -

CDR3 protein: CASSQSRYGAGDTQYF
CDR3 DNA: TGTGCCAGCAGCCAAAGTCGCTATGGGGCCGGCGATACGCAGTATTTT
V gene: TRBV3-1/TRBV3-2
D gene: -
J gene: TRBJ2-3
clone size: few

CDR3 protein: CASSRLLGQGRDGYTF
CDR3 DNA: TGTGCCAGCAGCCGCCTCCTGGGACAGGGCCGAGATGGCTACACCTTC
V gene: TRBV3-1/TRBV3-2
D gene: TRBD1
J gene: TRBJ1-2
clone size: -

CDR3 protein: CASTLSGKNTEAFF
CDR3 DNA: TGTGCCAGCACCCTATCAGGGAAGAACACTGAAGCTTTCTTT
V gene: TRBV7-2
D gene: -
J gene: TRBJ1-1
clone size: -

CDR3 protein: CASSQGQQETQYF
CDR3 DNA: TGTGCCAGCTCACAGGGACAGCAAGAGACCCAGTACTTC
V gene: TRBV18
D gene: TRBD1
J gene: TRBJ2-5
clone size: -

CDR3 protein: CASRQGGVTQETQYF
CDR3 DNA: TGTGCCAGCAGACAAGGGGGGGTCACCCAAGAGACCCAGTACTTC
V gene: TRBV5-4
D gene: -
J gene: TRBJ2-5
clone size: -

CDR3 protein: CASSLGGQGGETQYF
CDR3 DNA: TGTGCCAGCAGTTTAGGGGGACAGGGTGGTGAGACCCAGTACTTC
V gene: TRBV28
D gene: TRBD1
J gene: TRBJ2-5
clone size: -

CDR3 protein: CASSFQGQTAHEQYF
CDR3 DNA: TGTGCCAGCAGTTTCCAGGGACAGACGGCCCACGAGCAGTACTTC
V gene: TRBV27
D gene: TRBD1
J gene: TRBJ2-7
clone size: few

CDR3 protein: CASSRTGRRTSGNTIYF
CDR3 DNA: TGTGCCAGCAGCCGGACAGGGAGACGAACCTCTGGAAACACCATATATTTT
V gene: TRBV3-1/TRBV3-2
D gene: TRBD1
J gene: TRBJ1-3
clone size: -

CDR3 protein: CASKVGTASTDTQYF
CDR3 DNA: TGTGCCAGTAAGGTCGGGACTGCAAGCACAGATACGCAGTATTTT
V gene: TRBV19
D gene: -
J gene: TRBJ2-3
clone size: few

CDR3 protein: CASSLSRGPAFF
CDR3 DNA: TGTGCCAGCAGCTTAAGTAGGGGCCCTGCTTTCTTT
V gene: TRBV7-9
D gene: -
J gene: TRBJ1-1
clone size: -

CDR3 protein: CASSFPGQDYGYTF
CDR3 DNA: TGTGCCAGCAGTTTCCCGGGACAGGACTATGGCTACACCTTC
V gene: TRBV28
D gene: TRBD1
J gene: TRBJ1-2
clone size: -

CDR3 protein: CASSQLPSGNTDTQYF
CDR3 DNA: TGCGCCAGCAGCCAACTTCCTAGCGGGAACACAGATACGCAGTATTTT
V gene: TRBV4-1
D gene: TRBD2
J gene: TRBJ2-3
clone size: -

CDR3 protein: CASSSDRVTEAFF
CDR3 DNA: TGCGCCAGCAGCTCAGACAGGGTCACTGAAGCTTTCTTT
V gene: TRBV5-1
D gene: TRBD1
J gene: TRBJ1-1
clone size: -

CDR3 protein: CASSLRVFSANTGELFF
CDR3 DNA: TGTGCCAGCAGCCTCCGAGTGTTCTCCGCGAACACCGGGGAGCTGTTTTTT
V gene: TRBV7-9
D gene: -
J gene: TRBJ2-2
clone size: -

CDR3 protein: CASTPNLGQGNTNYGYTF
CDR3 DNA: TGTGCCAGCACCCCAAACCTGGGACAGGGAAATACTAACTATGGCTACACCTTC
V gene: TRBV28
D gene: TRBD1
J gene: TRBJ1-2
clone size: -

CDR3 protein: CASSRRNTEAFF
CDR3 DNA: TGTGCCAGTAGCCGCAGGAACACTGAAGCTTTCTTT
V gene: TRBV19
D gene: -
J gene: TRBJ1-1
clone size: -

CDR3 protein: CASSLREGQNEQFF
CDR3 DNA: TGTGCCAGCTCACTTCGGGAGGGCCAAAATGAGCAGTTCTTC
V gene: TRBV18
D gene: TRBD2
J gene: TRBJ2-1
clone size: -

CDR3 protein: CASSYSDRGSQPQHF
CDR3 DNA: TGTGCCAGCAGTTACTCGGACAGGGGAAGTCAGCCCCAGCATTTT
V gene: TRBV6-5
D gene: TRBD1
J gene: TRBJ1-5
clone size: -